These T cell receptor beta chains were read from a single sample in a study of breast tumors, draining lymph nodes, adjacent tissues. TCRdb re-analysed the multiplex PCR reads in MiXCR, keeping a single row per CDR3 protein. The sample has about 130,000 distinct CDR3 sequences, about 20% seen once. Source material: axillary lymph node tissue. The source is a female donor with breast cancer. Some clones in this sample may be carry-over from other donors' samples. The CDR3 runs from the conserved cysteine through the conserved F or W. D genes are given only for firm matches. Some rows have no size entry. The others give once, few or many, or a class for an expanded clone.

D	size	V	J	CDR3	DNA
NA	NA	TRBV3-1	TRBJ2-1	CASSQDASTGRVWNEQFF	TGTGCCAGCAGCCAAGATGCCTCAACCGGGAGAGTATGGAATGAGCAGTTCTTC
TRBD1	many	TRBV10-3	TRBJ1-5	CAISGTGNNQPQHF	TGTGCCATCAGTGGGACAGGGAACAATCAGCCCCAGCATTTT
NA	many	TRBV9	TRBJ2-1	CASSPRNLDNEQFF	TGTGCCAGCAGCCCCCGAAACCTCGACAATGAGCAGTTCTTC
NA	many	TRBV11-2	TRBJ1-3	CASSGFSSDSGNTIYF	TGTGCCAGCAGCGGATTTTCGTCAGACTCTGGAAACACCATATATTTT
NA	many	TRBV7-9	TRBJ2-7	CASSFLGEQYF	TGTGCCAGCAGCTTCCTTGGCGAGCAGTACTTC
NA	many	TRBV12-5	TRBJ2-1	CASGLYSRGGIYSYNEQFF	TGTGCTAGTGGTTTGTACTCTCGAGGGGGAATCTACTCCTACAATGAGCAGTTCTTC
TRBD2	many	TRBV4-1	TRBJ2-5	CASSQALAGGPETQYF	TGCGCCAGCAGCCAAGCGTTAGCGGGAGGGCCGGAGACCCAGTACTTC
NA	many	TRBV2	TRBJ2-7	CASKPPDGTYEQYF	TGTGCCAGCAAACCACCGGACGGCACCTACGAGCAGTACTTC
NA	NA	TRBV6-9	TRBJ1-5	CASSLARDSQNQPQHF	TGTGCCAGCAGTTTAGCCAGGGATAGCCAGAATCAGCCCCAGCATTTT
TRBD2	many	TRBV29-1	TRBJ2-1	CSVRPAGAYNEQFF	TGCAGCGTCCGACCCGCGGGGGCCTACAATGAGCAGTTCTTC
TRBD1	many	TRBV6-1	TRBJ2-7	CASSPGGTGGYEQYF	TGTGCCAGCAGTCCTGGGGGGACAGGGGGATACGAGCAGTACTTC
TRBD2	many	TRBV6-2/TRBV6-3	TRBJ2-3	CASSYSGGSPDTQYF	TGTGCCAGCAGTTACTCTGGCGGGAGTCCAGATACGCAGTATTTT
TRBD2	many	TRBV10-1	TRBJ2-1	CASIVAGGPYNEQFF	TGCGCCAGCATAGTCGCGGGAGGGCCTTACAATGAGCAGTTCTTC
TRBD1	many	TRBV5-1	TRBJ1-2	CASNPGTGRVYGYTF	TGCGCCAGCAACCCAGGGACAGGAAGGGTCTATGGCTACACCTTC
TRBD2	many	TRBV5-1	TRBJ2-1	CASSLGTSGSSSYNEQFF	TGCGCCAGCAGCTTGGGGACTAGCGGGAGTTCCTCCTACAATGAGCAGTTCTTC
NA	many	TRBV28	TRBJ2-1	CASSLSPAQGRRQFF	TGTGCCAGCAGTTTGTCCCCGGCGCAGGGGAGGCGGCAGTTCTTC
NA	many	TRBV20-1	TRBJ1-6	CSVNRTYFCNSPLHF	NA
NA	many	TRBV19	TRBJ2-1	CASSNRFEQFF	TGTGCCAGTAGTAATAGGTTTGAGCAGTTCTTC
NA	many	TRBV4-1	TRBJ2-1	CASSQGGSVTGNEQFF	TGCGCCAGCAGCCAAGGCGGGTCCGTAACTGGCAATGAGCAGTTCTTC
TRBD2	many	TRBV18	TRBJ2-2	CASSPQAGEDGELFF	TGTGCCAGCTCACCCCAAGCGGGAGAGGACGGGGAGCTGTTTTTT
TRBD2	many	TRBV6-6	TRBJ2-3	CASSYSGLAGGTDTQYF	TGTGCCAGCAGTTATTCCGGCCTAGCGGGAGGGACAGATACGCAGTATTTT
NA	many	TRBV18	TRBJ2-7	CASSPRFGGEQYF	TGTGCCAGCTCACCACGGTTCGGGGGTGAGCAGTACTTC
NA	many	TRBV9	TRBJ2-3	CASSGRGGTPPDTQYF	TGTGCCAGCAGCGGAAGGGGCGGGACCCCCCCAGATACGCAGTATTTT
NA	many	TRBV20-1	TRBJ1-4	CSASSGWGNEKLFF	TGCAGTGCTAGTTCAGGGTGGGGAAATGAAAAACTGTTTTTT
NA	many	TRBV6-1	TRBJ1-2	CASSENPYTDSYGYTF	TGTGCCAGCAGTGAAAACCCCTACACGGACTCCTATGGCTACACCTTC
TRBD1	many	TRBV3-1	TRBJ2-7	CASSQDSPGGYEQYF	TGTGCCAGCAGCCAAGATTCGCCAGGGGGCTACGAGCAGTACTTC
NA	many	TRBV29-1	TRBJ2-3	CSVDPPGTDTQYF	TGCAGCGTGGACCCCCCTGGTACAGATACGCAGTATTTT